The 15 T cell receptor delta chains presented below share a single source sample, sequenced in a study of γδ T cells in repeated Plasmodium falciparum infection. Vgamma9/Vdelta2+ and Vdelta2-negative gammadelta T cells were flow-sorted from PBMC for bulk sequencing. TCRdb re-analyzed the multiplex PCR reads via CATT. Here the sample spans around 89,000 delta-chain clones, 1.4% being singletons. Sequenced: gamma-delta T cells from blood. These receptors were taken from a pool of human donors (malaria-infected and uninfected, not separated).

In regard to this clone: The protein given by TCRdb reflects a much larger clone and differs at residue 9 from this DNA's translation, likely from a read error; the protein shown is the DNA's translation. V usage is TRDV1 and J usage is TRDJ1, with TRDD3 matching 8 bases. TCRdb is silent on the J gene; assignment here came from matching the DNA to germline. The CDR3 totals 20 residues. V shed 0 bases, J shed 10 bases, and the junction held 25 bases outside the gene matches. Germline V gene lookup returns CDR1 TSWWSYY and CDR2 QGS. CDR3 amino acids: CALGELPPRASRGIGGRLIF. CDR3 coding DNA: TGTGCTCTTGGGGAACTTCCCCCTCGCGCCTCGCGGGGGATAGGGGGAAGACTCATCTTT.

Worth noting for this clone: This likely reflects a read error, since a far larger clone is one base away. Other nucleotide sequences from this sample produce the same CDR3. The chain uses TRDV2 and TRDJ1; 7 bases align to TRDD3. In the absence of a J gene in TCRdb, the DNA was matched to germline to assign it here. J gave up 8 bases and V 1 base, and 15 bases lay outside the gene matches. The CDR3 is 16 residues long. Per the germline V gene, CDR1 is GEAIGNYY and CDR2 is EKD. The CDR3, as DNA: TGTGCCTGTGACACGGGCTTACTGGTCATGGGATACAAACTCATCTTT. It yields the protein CACDTGLLVMGYKLIF.

Worth noting for this clone: TCRdb's protein for this DNA is that of a much larger clone and differs from the translation at residue 4, likely a read error; the protein shown is the DNA translation. The gene calls are TRDV2 and TRDJ1, with 11 bases that match TRDD3. Germline-derived CDR1 and CDR2 are GEAIGNYY and EKD. The CDR3 is made up of 19 amino acids. The junction had 16 bases not matched to a gene; V was cut back by 5 bases and J by 0 bases. The CDR3 region is CACAPMLLGDTPYTDKLIF. CDR3 in DNA: TGTGCCTGTGCCCCTATGCTTCTGGGGGATACCCCGTACACCGATAAACTCATCTTT.

This clone was recorded a few times. This chain links TRDV1 with TRDJ1; either TRDD2 or TRDD3 may supply D (7 bases each). The J gene, left out of TCRdb, was set here by checking the DNA against germline. V gave up 2 bases and J gave up 0 bases, with 25 bases separating them. Germline loops: CDR1 TSWWSYY, CDR2 QGS. The CDR3 has 20 amino acids. CDR3 protein: CALGEVSYVLGAPYTDKLIF. Written as DNA, the CDR3 is TGTGCTCTTGGGGAAGTTTCCTACGTCCTGGGGGCCCCATACACCGATAAACTCATCTTT.

The table lists this clone with a few counts. This DNA's translation and the protein TCRdb lists, from a much larger clone, do not match at residue 15, likely due to a read error; the protein shown is translated from the DNA. CDR3 bases: TGTGCCTGTGACTTTGTACTGGGGGATACGCGTCGTACCGATGAACTCATCTTT. Translating gives CACDFVLGDTRRTDELIF. The chain employs TRDV2 and TRDJ1; 13 nucleotides match TRDD3. From germline, CDR1 is GEAIGNYY and CDR2 EKD. The CDR3 consists of 18 residues.

This clone has a handful of counts. TCRdb assigns this DNA the protein of a much larger clone, which departs from its translation at residue 6; this likely reflects a read error, and the protein shown comes from translating the DNA. The chain couples TRDV2 to TRDJ1; the match to TRDD3 covers 7 bases. Since TCRdb gives no J gene, matching the DNA to germline was used here to assign it. CDR1 and CDR2 (germline): GEAIGNYY, EKD. J lost 6 bases, V lost 0 bases, and 9 bases had no gene match. This CDR3 spans 15 amino acids. CDR3 DNA sequence: TGTGCCTGTGACACCCCTGGTGTGGGGGACCATAAACTCATCTTT. It encodes CACDTPGVGDHKLIF.

Comment on this clone: A far larger clone is one nucleotide away, so this likely arose from a read error. Different DNA sequences within this sample yield the same CDR3. The chain employs TRDV3 and TRDJ1; TRDD3 aligns across 9 bases. The CDR3 runs 16 residues. The germline CDR1 and CDR2 sequences are TVYSNPD and GDNSRS (reference sequence). CDR3 sequence (DNA): TGTGCCTTTGGGGGGATACCGATCTGGTACACCGATAAACTCATCTTC. Protein: CAFGGIPIWYTDKLIF. Full variable domain (rest looked up from reference TRDV3 and TRDJ1): CDKVTQSSPDQTVASGSEVVLLCTYDTVYSNPDLFWYRIRPDYSFQFVFYGDNSRSEGADFTQGRFSVKHILTQKAFHLVISPVRTEDSATYYCAFGGIPIWYTDKLIFGKGTRVTVEP.

This clone was detected ten times or more. The TCRdb protein, from a much larger clone, departs from this DNA's translation at residue 8, likely by read error; the protein shown derives from the DNA. This chain links TRDV2 with TRDJ3; D might be TRDD3 (6 bases). Between the trimmed V and J ends, which lost 1 base and 5 bases, there was a span of 14 bases. The germline V gene has CDR1 GEAIGNYY and CDR2 EKD. The CDR3 is 17 residues long. This chain's CDR3 is CACDTVGGSRDTRQMFF. DNA of the CDR3: TGTGCCTGTGACACGGTGGGGGGTAGCCGGGACACCCGACAGATGTTTTTC.

Ten or more counts support this clone. The protein TCRdb lists belongs to a much larger clone and differs from this DNA's translation at residue 3, which points to a read error; the protein shown is made from the DNA. The chain combines TRDV3 with TRDJ1; D might be TRDD2 or TRDD3, each matching 5 bases. The CDR3 has 13 amino acids. V lost 5 bases and J lost 2, with 15 bases in between. Looked up from germline, CDR1 is TVYSNPD and CDR2 is GDNSRS (reference sequence). CDR3 region: CAILAPGTDKLIF. The CDR3 DNA reads TGTGCCATCCTAGCCCCTGGGACCGATAAACTCATCTTT. Variable domain in full (rest from reference TRDV3 and TRDJ1): CDKVTQSSPDQTVASGSEVVLLCTYDTVYSNPDLFWYRIRPDYSFQFVFYGDNSRSEGADFTQGRFSVKHILTQKAFHLVISPVRTEDSATYYCAILAPGTDKLIFGKGTRVTVEP.

Regarding this clone: The protein in TCRdb stems from a much larger clone and differs at residue 15 from this DNA's translation, likely a read error; here the protein is translated from the DNA. The V gene was identified as TRDV1, while no J gene was called; the DNA was not compared with TRDD3, the D call given in the table. CDR3 length: 17 residues. Per germline, CDR1 TSWWSYY and CDR2 QGS. The DNA for the CDR3 is TGTGCTCTTGGGGAACTCATGACCCTGGCGTACGCCGATAAACCCATCTTT. It translates to CALGELMTLAYADKPIF.

There are a few counts of this clone. The protein that TCRdb holds for this DNA derives from a much larger clone and differs from the translated DNA at residue 21, which likely indicates a read error; the protein shown here is translated from the DNA. This chain joins TRDV1 and TRDJ1; a weak D match, TRDD2 (8 bases). Germline CDR1 reads TSWWSYY; CDR2 reads QGS. There are 27 residues in the CDR3. V was trimmed by 2 bases and J by 1 base, leaving 47 bases between them. CDR3 nucleotide sequence: TGTGCTCTTGGGGAAAGAAGGCCTTCCTATTTAGGAAGAACCATGTACTGGGGATGGGGTTTCACCGATAAACTCATCTTT. Its protein is CALGERRPSYLGRTMYWGWGFTDKLIF.

As for this clone: This likely came from a read error, as a far larger clone is one base away. The sample holds other DNA sequences that translate to the same CDR3. V is TRDV1 and J is TRDJ1; 11 nucleotides agree with TRDD3. The J gene, absent from TCRdb, was called here by matching the DNA to germline. Trimming cost V 0 bases and J 5 bases; bases outside gene matches: 20. Germline-derived CDR1 and CDR2 are TSWWSYY and QGS. The CDR3 loop spans 21 amino acids. CDR3 DNA sequence: TGTGCTCTTGGGGAACTTCTCAGGGGTCTTGGGGGATACGGCCTCACTGATAAACTCATCTTT. Protein sequence: CALGELLRGLGGYGLTDKLIF.

This clone turned up a few times. The TCRdb record carries a much larger clone's protein, which differs from this DNA's translation at residue 9; a read error is the likely cause, and the protein listed here is the DNA translation. The chain is built from TRDV1 and TRDJ1, with 10 bases identical to TRDD3. TCRdb records no J gene; here it was assigned by comparing the DNA to germline. V lost 0 bases to trimming and J lost 0 bases; unmatched junction nucleotides: 19. The CDR3 is 22 residues long. Looked up from germline, CDR1 is TSWWSYY and CDR2 is QGS. The CDR3 spells CALGELRPAFTGGSPYTDKLIF. The CDR3 coding sequence is TGTGCTCTTGGGGAACTAAGGCCTGCTTTTACTGGGGGATCCCCGTACACCGATAAACTCATCTTT.

Comment on this clone: Translating this DNA gives a protein that differs at residue 9 from the TCRdb one, which belongs to a much larger clone; a read error is likely, and the protein shown is this translation. The chain's CDR3 is CALGAQHASTAQLFF. The CDR3 DNA reads as TGTGCTCTTGGGGCCCAGCACGCTTCGACAGCACAACTCTTCTTT. This rearrangement joins TRDV1 to TRDJ2; no reliable D call. The J gene was not available in TCRdb and was assigned here by matching the DNA to germline segments. The CDR3 is 15 amino acids. V was cut by 4 bases and J by 4 bases, with 13 bases left in between. Germline V gene sequence: CDR1 TSWWSYY, CDR2 QGS.

This clone was detected only a few times. The protein TCRdb lists belongs to a much larger clone and differs from this DNA's translation at residue 13, which points to a read error; the protein shown is made from the DNA. The same CDR3 can be traced to other DNA sequences in this sample. This rearrangement joins TRDV1 to TRDJ1, with TRDD2 as a possible D gene (6 bases). Germline CDR1 reads TSWWSYY; CDR2 reads QGS. This CDR3 comprises 19 residues. Trimming stripped 0 bases from V and 1 base from J, with 21 bases between. In nucleotides, the CDR3 is TGTGCTCTTGGGGAACTTGTACTTCCTCCCGGATGGAGCACCGATAAACTCATCTTT. It is translated as CALGELVLPPGWSTDKLIF.